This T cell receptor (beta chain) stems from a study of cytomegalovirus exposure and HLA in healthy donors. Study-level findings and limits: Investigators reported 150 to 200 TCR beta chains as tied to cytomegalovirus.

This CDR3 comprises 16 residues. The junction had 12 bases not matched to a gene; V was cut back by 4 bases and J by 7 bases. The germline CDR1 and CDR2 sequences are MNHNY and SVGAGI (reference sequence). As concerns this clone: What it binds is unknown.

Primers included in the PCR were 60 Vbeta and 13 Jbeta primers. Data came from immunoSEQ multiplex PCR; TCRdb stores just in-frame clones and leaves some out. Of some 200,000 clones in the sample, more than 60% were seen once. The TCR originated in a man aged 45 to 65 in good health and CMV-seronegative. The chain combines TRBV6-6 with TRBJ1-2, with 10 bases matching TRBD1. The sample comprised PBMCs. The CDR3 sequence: CASSFPRQGAQSGYTF. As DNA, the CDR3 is TGTGCCAGCAGTTTCCCCCGACAGGGGGCGCAAAGTGGCTACACCTTC.